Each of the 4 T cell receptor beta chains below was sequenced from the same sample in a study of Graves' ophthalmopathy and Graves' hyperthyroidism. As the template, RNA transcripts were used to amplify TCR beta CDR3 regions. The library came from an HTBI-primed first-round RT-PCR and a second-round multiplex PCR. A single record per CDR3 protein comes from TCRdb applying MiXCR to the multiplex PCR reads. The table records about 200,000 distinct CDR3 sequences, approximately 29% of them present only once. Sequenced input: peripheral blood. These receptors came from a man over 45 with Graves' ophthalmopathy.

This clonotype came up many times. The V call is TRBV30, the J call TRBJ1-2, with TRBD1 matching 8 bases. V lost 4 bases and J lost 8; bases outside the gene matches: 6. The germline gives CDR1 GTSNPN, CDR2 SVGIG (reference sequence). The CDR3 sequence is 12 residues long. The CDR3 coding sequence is TGTGCCTGGACTCGCCGGGACAGGGGCTACACCTTC. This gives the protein CAWTRRDRGYTF. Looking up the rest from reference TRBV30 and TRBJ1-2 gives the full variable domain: SQTIHQWPATLVQPVGSPLSLECTVEGTSNPNLYWYRQAAGRGLQLLFYSVGIGQISSEVPQNLSASRPQDRQFILSSKKLLLSDSGFYLCAWTRRDRGYTFGSGTRLTVV.

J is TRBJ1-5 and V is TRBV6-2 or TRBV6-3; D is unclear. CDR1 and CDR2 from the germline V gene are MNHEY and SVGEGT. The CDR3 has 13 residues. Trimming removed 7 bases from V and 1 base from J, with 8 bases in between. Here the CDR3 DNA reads TGTGCCAGCAACTTGGGGAGCAATCAGCCCCAGCATTTT. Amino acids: CASNLGSNQPQHF.

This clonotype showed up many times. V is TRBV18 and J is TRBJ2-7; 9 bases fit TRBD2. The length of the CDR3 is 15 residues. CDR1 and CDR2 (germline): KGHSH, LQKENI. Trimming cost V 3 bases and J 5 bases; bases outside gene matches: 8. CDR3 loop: CASSPLTSGGNEQYF. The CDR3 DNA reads TGTGCCAGCTCACCCTTGACTAGCGGAGGGAACGAGCAGTACTTC.

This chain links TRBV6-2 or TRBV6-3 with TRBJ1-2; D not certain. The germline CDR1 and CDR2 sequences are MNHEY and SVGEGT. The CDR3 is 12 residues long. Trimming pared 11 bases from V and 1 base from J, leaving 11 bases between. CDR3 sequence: CAASEFNYGYTF. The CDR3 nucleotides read TGTGCCGCAAGCGAATTTAACTATGGCTACACCTTC.